The clone carrying this T cell receptor (beta chain) came up many times. V dropped 4 bases and J dropped 3 bases, with 11 bases sitting between them. Germline CDR1 reads SGHRS; CDR2 reads YFSETQ. The CDR3 has 13 amino acids. Purity exceeding 95% was reached by all sorted populations. This sample is drawn from a study of beta chain features in type 1 diabetes. Isolated RNA was reverse transcribed in full, so expressed TCRB transcripts were sequenced. The repertoire was sequenced with immunoSEQ multiplex PCR; TCRdb's copy has only in-frame clones and lacks some. This repertoire shows about 220,000 clones, approximately 10% found once; its top ten account for 1% to 1.5%.

J is TRBJ2-7 and V is TRBV5-1, with D tentatively TRBD1 (6 bases). Sample: central memory CD4+ T cells from blood. This TCR was recovered from a man aged 18 to 30 in good health. This CDR3 is CASSTSGHYEQYF. CDR3 coding DNA: TGCGCCAGCAGCACCTCGGGACACTACGAGCAGTACTTC.